Sequencing of this T cell receptor (beta chain) was carried out in a study of cytomegalovirus exposure and HLA in healthy donors. This CDR3 spans 14 amino acids. V lost 5 bases to trimming and J lost 4 bases, with 11 bases between them. The germline CDR1 and CDR2 sequences are SGHDN and FVKESK. Primers included in the PCR were 60 Vbeta and 13 Jbeta primers. TCRdb keeps only in-frame clones here, not all; method: immunoSEQ multiplex PCR. The table has about 170,000 clones, roughly 80% seen once. The material sequenced was PBMCs. The receptor was isolated from a male donor in good health and CMV-seronegative. The V call is TRBV14, the J call TRBJ2-2; D gene unclear. The CDR3 coding sequence is TGTGCCAGCAGCTTATACTACTCCACCGGGGAGCTGTTTTTT. Residues: CASSLYYSTGELFF.